Listed below are T cell receptor beta chains from one sample, sequenced in a study of beta chain features in type 1 diabetes. The protocol was immunoSEQ multiplex PCR, while the TCRdb copy is restricted to in-frame clones and leaves out a portion. Here the sample spans about 140,000 clones, around a tenth being singletons. The source material was central memory CD4+ T cells from blood. Receptor source: a middle-aged woman in good health. The conserved cysteine and the conserved F or W are not part of the CDR3 here. The D gene is left open where the match is weak. Clone size is shown for a subset of rows, as once, few, many or a class of expanded clone.

J,V,D,size,CDR3
TRBJ2-5,TRBV5-1,NA,few,ASSFDGKETQY
TRBJ2-7,TRBV10-2,NA,few,ASSEFRDYEQY
TRBJ1-3,TRBV6-5,NA,few,ASSPTANSGNTIY
TRBJ2-7,TRBV19,TRBD1,NA,ASSDDRVTKQY
TRBJ2-5,TRBV4-1,NA,NA,ASSPSLSETQY
TRBJ2-3,TRBV10-3,NA,many,AIMERGIGTDTQY
TRBJ2-3,TRBV6-1,TRBD2,NA,ASLTSGGYTDTQY
TRBJ2-5,TRBV7-2,NA,few,ASSLARETQY
TRBJ1-2,TRBV7-2,NA,few,ASSHRKGGYT
TRBJ2-3,TRBV5-8,TRBD2,few,ASSPRLAGSTDTQY
TRBJ2-1,TRBV4-2,TRBD2,NA,ASSPRGGSSYNEQF
TRBJ2-3,TRBV6-5,NA,NA,ASSSPVSANTQY
TRBJ2-5,TRBV5-6,TRBD2,few,ASSSEGLAGGPYGETQY